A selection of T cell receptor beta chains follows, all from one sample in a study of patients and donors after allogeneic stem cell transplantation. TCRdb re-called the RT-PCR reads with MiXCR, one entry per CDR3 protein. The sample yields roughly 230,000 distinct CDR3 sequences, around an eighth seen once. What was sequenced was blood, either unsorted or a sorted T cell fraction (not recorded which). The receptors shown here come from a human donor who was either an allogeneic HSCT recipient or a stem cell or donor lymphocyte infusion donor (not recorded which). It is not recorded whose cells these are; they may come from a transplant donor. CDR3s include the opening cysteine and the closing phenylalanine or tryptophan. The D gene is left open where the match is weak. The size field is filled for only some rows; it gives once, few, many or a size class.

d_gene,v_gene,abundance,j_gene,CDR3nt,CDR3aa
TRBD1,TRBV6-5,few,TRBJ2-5,TGTGCCAGCAGTTATCGTCCAGGGGGATTTCGAGAGACCCAGTACTTC,CASSYRPGGFRETQYF
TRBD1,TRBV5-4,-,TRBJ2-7,TGTGCCAGCAGCCAGAGGGACAGGGGATTTTACGAGCAGTACTTC,CASSQRDRGFYEQYF
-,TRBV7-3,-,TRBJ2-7,TGTGCCAGCAGCTTAGAGGCAGGGCCGAGCTACGAGCAGTACTTC,CASSLEAGPSYEQYF
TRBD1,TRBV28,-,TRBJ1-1,TGTGCCAGCAGGCCCCCGACAGGGCCCTTCACTGAAGCTTTCTTT,CASRPPTGPFTEAFF
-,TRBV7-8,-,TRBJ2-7,TGTGCCAGCAGCTCAACTGGGAGGAACGAGCAGTACTTC,CASSSTGRNEQYF
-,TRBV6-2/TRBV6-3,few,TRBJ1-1,TGTGCCAGCAGGGATCAGCCAACTCGGGCTGAAGCTTTCTTT,CASRDQPTRAEAFF
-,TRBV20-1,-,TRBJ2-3,TGCAGTGCTGAACAGGGACATCAGGCAGATACGCAGTATTTT,CSAEQGHQADTQYF
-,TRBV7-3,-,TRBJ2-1,TGTGCCAGCAGCTTGGGGGACCCTTACAAAGAGCAGTTCTTC,CASSLGDPYKEQFF
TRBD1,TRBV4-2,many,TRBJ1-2,TGTGCCAGCAGCCAAGCCGGGACAGGGGACCATGGCTACACCTTC,CASSQAGTGDHGYTF
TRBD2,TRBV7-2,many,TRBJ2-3,TGTGCCAGCAGCTTTGGGGGAGGGAATCGAGATACGCAGTATTTT,CASSFGGGNRDTQYF
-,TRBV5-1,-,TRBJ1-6,TGCGCCAGCAGCTTACAGGGCCTCCCTAATTCACCCCTCCACTTT,CASSLQGLPNSPLHF
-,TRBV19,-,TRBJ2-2,TGTGCCACGAGGCGAGACACCAACACCGGGGAGCTGTTTTTT,CATRRDTNTGELFF
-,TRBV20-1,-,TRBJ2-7,TGCAGTGCTAGGACTATTACCTACGAGCAGTACTTC,CSARTITYEQYF
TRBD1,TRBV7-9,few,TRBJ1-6,TGTGCCAGCAGCTTGCCGATCCAACAGGGGGTTTATTCACCCCTCCACTTT,CASSLPIQQGVYSPLHF
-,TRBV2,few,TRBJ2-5,TGTGCCAGCAGTGAGGCGTGGGAAGGGGAGACCCAGTACTTC,CASSEAWEGETQYF
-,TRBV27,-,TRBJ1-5,TGTGCCAGCAGTTCCCACCTATCGGCAGACTATCAGCCCCAGCATTTT,CASSSHLSADYQPQHF
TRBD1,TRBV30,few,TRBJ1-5,TGTGCCTGGGCCAGGGGGCCCAATCAGCCCCAGCATTTT,CAWARGPNQPQHF
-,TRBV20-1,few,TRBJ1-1,TGCAGTGCTAGGGTTACGGTGGGACCTGAAGCTTTCTTT,CSARVTVGPEAFF
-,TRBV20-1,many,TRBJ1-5,TGCAGTGCTAGAGATCCCCGGGGACAGCCCCAGCATTTT,CSARDPRGQPQHF
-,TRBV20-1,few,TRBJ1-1,TGCAGTGCTAGATTTGACATTCGGGGGACTGAAGCTTTCTTT,CSARFDIRGTEAFF
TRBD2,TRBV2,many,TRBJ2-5,TGTGCCAGCAGTAGCGGGAGGGCCAGGGAGACCCAGTACTTC,CASSSGRARETQYF
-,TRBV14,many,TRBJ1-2,TGTGCCAGCAGCCAAGATTCCGTGGCCACAGGGGGCTACACCTTC,CASSQDSVATGGYTF
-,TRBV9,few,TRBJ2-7,TGTGCCAGCAGCGCTGGGACTCTTAGCTCCTACGAGCAGTACTTC,CASSAGTLSSYEQYF
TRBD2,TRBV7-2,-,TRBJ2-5,TGTGCCAGCAGCTCCGGGACTAGCGGGGGGGCTAGGAAGACCCAGTACTTC,CASSSGTSGGARKTQYF
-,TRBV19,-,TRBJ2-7,TGTGCCAGCAGCCGGGACCGCGCTACCTACGAGCAGTACTTC,CASSRDRATYEQYF
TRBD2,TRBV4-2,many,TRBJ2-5,TGTGCCAGCAGCCAATCAGTTTCGGGGGGGGGACAAGAGACCCAGTACTTC,CASSQSVSGGGQETQYF
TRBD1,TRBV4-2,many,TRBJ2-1,TGTGCCAGCAGCCAACCCGCGACAGGGAGCTCCTACAATGAGCAGTTCTTC,CASSQPATGSSYNEQFF
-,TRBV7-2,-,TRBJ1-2,TGTGCCAGCAGCTTAGGCAGGGAAGGTGGCTACACCTTC,CASSLGREGGYTF
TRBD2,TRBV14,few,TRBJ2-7,TGTGCCAGCAGCCTACTGGGACTAAACCACCACTACGAGCAGTACTTC,CASSLLGLNHHYEQYF
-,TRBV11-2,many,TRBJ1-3,TGTGCCAGCAGCTTACGGGACAAGGTGAACACCATATATTTT,CASSLRDKVNTIYF
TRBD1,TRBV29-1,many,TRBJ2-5,TGCAGCGTCGGACAGGCGAGGGAGACCCAGTACTTC,CSVGQARETQYF
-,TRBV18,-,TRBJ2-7,TGTGCCAGCTCATTACGGACTGCGGGATACGAGCAGTACTTC,CASSLRTAGYEQYF
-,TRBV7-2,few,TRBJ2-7,TGTGCCAGCAGCCCCATGGGGTCCTACGAGCAGTACTTC,CASSPMGSYEQYF
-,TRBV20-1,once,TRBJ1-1,TGCAGTGCCCGGTTCCTTATGAACACTGAAGCTTTCTTT,CSARFLMNTEAFF
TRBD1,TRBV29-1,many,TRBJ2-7,TGCAGCGCAACAGGGGCGGCGAGCTCCTACGAGCAGTACTTC,CSATGAASSYEQYF
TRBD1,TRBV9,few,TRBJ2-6,TGTGCCAGCAGCGCCCGGGACAGCCTCTCTGGGGCCAACGTCCTGACTTTC,CASSARDSLSGANVLTF
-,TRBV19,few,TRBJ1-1,TGTGCCAGTAGTATAGTGGGCAGAACGAACACTGAAGCTTTCTTT,CASSIVGRTNTEAFF
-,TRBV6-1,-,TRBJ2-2,TGTGCCAGCACCGAGGGAGTAGCCGGGGAGCTGTTTTTT,CASTEGVAGELFF
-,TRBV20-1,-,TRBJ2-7,TGCAGTGCGTGGACTGGCGGGGCAGTCGAGCAGTACTTC,CSAWTGGAVEQYF
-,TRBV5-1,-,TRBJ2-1,TGCGCCAGCAGCTCCCCAGGGTTTGATGAGCAGTTCTTC,CASSSPGFDEQFF
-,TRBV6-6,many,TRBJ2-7,TGTGCCAGCAGTTACGCGGAATGGCAGTACTTC,CASSYAEWQYF
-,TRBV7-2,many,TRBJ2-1,TGTGCCAGCAGCTTACAGGCAGGGATCCACAATGAGCAGTTCTTC,CASSLQAGIHNEQFF
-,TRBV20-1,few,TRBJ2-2,TGCAGTGCTGGACGGGGTGCCGGGGAGCTGTTTTTT,CSAGRGAGELFF
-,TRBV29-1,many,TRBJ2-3,TGCAGCGTTGGGCTAACTAGCACAGATACGCAGTATTTT,CSVGLTSTDTQYF
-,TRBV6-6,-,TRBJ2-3,TGTGCCAGCAGGAGCGCAGATACGCAGTATTTT,CASRSADTQYF